These 22 T cell receptor beta chains came from one sample sequenced in a study of OX40 agonist ivuxolimab in advanced cancers. The table came from immunoSEQ multiplex PCR; TCRdb's copy has only in-frame clones and leaves some out. The data hold fewer than 80,000 clones, with 80% to 90% observed a single time. The input for sequencing was CD4+ or CD8+ T cells sorted from blood, taken in a trial of the OX40 agonist ivuxolimab. The origin of the receptors is an adult with an advanced solid tumor such as melanoma, head and neck, liver or kidney cancer.

The chain joins TRBV19 to TRBJ1-5; D gene unclear. V gave up 1 base and J gave up 2 bases, with 12 bases separating them. Germline assignment: CDR1 LNHDA and CDR2 SQIVND (reference sequence). The CDR3 contains 16 residues. CDR3 DNA sequence: TGTGCCAGTAGTATAGTATCTGGGTCCCGCAATCAGCCCCAGCATTTT. Translated: CASSIVSGSRNQPQHF.

This chain joins TRBV19 and TRBJ1-1, with D possibly being TRBD1 (5 bases). There are 13 residues in the CDR3. Germline V gene data show CDR1 as LNHDA and CDR2 as SQIVND (reference sequence). The V gene lost 4 bases and the J gene lost 2 bases, with 8 bases spanning the gap. CDR3 sequence reads: CASSRGSNTEAFF. DNA of the CDR3: TGTGCCAGTAGTAGGGGGTCAAACACTGAAGCTTTCTTT. The full variable domain, in which reference TRBV19 and TRBJ1-1 provide the parts outside the CDR3, is DGGITQSPKYLFRKEGQNVTLSCEQNLNHDAMYWYRQDPGQGLRLIYYSQIVNDFQKGDIAEGYSVSREKKESFPLTVTSAQKNPTAFYLCASSRGSNTEAFFGQGTRLTVV.

This clone was observed a single time. The chain has TRBV27 and TRBJ1-1; D gene uncertain. V lost 5 bases, J lost 3 bases, and 19 bases lay in between. Germline-derived CDR1 and CDR2 are MNHEY and SMNVEV (reference sequence). The CDR3 is 16 amino acids. CDR3 sequence reads: CASSIRPLGGDTEAFF. The CDR3 DNA follows: TGTGCCAGCAGTATCCGCCCTTTGGGAGGAGACACTGAAGCTTTCTTT.

The gene calls are TRBV6-5 and TRBJ2-7; D unclear. V was cut by 0 bases and J by 5 bases, with 11 bases left in between. Germline CDR1 reads MNHEY; CDR2 reads SVGAGI. The CDR3 has 14 residues. The CDR3 loop is CASSYSSQPDEQYF. The CDR3 DNA is TGTGCCAGCAGTTACTCCTCACAGCCCGACGAGCAGTACTTC.

This chain uses TRBV28 with TRBJ2-5; TRBD2 matches at 14 bases. V lost 5 bases and J lost 4; bases outside the gene matches: 6. In germline, CDR1 is MDHEN, CDR2 SYDVKM. The CDR3 has 16 amino acids. This CDR3 reads CASSTGLAGVGETQYF. As DNA, the CDR3 is TGTGCCAGCAGTACGGGACTAGCGGGAGTTGGAGAGACCCAGTACTTC.

This clone came up once. CDR3 amino acids: CASSSGESSDTQYF. CDR3 in DNA: TGTGCCAGCAGTTCCGGGGAGAGCTCAGATACGCAGTATTTT. The chain couples TRBV6-5 to TRBJ2-3, with D perhaps TRBD2 (5 bases). Trimming removed 4 bases from V and 4 bases from J, with 12 bases in between. Germline values: CDR1 MNHEY, CDR2 SVGAGI. The CDR3 runs 14 residues.

CDR3 DNA sequence: TGTGCCAGCAGCCTCCAGCTGGAGACCCAGTACTTC. Translation: CASSLQLETQYF. The chain employs TRBV7-9 and TRBJ2-5; D remains unclear. Germline V gene sequence: CDR1 SEHNR, CDR2 FQNEAQ (reference sequence). Trimming took off 5 bases at V and 5 bases at J, with 9 bases between the two ends. The CDR3 runs to 12 residues.

The V gene is TRBV10-3, the J gene TRBJ1-2; possible D gene TRBD1, 6 bases. The germline V gene has CDR1 ENHRY and CDR2 SYGVKD. There are 16 residues in the CDR3. The V end was cut by 2 bases, the J end by 3 bases, with 16 bases between. The CDR3 bases are TGTGCCATCAGTGAGCTAGGAACAGGGCCCCACTATGGCTACACCTTC. Its translation: CAISELGTGPHYGYTF.

This sequence joins TRBV14 and TRBJ2-1; D may be TRBD2 (5 bases). Trimming removed 1 base at V and 3 bases at J, with 10 bases between. Germline lookup yields CDR1 SGHDN and CDR2 FVKESK. This CDR3 is built from 15 residues. DNA of the CDR3: TGTGCCAGCAGCCAAGGCGGAGGCTTCTACAATGAGCAGTTCTTC. Protein sequence: CASSQGGGFYNEQFF.

The chain carries TRBV28 and TRBJ2-1; D is ambiguous. This CDR3 comprises 14 residues. Germline CDR1 and CDR2: MDHEN and SYDVKM. Trimming took off 5 bases at V and 2 bases at J, with 10 bases between the two ends. CDR3 sequence (DNA): TGTGCCAGCAGTCCTGACCGTGCCTACAATGAGCAGTTCTTC. It is translated as CASSPDRAYNEQFF.

This rearrangement joins TRBV27 to TRBJ2-7; the D gene could be TRBD1 or TRBD2 (6 bases each). Trimming shortened V by 6 bases and J by 0 bases, and 15 bases separated the two germline ends. The germline V gene encodes CDR1 MNHEY and CDR2 SMNVEV (reference sequence). CDR3 length equals 15 residues. The CDR3 DNA follows: TGTGCCAGCAGCCCCCCGGGGGCTCACTCCTACGAGCAGTACTTC. Encoded protein: CASSPPGAHSYEQYF.

The gene calls are TRBV13 and TRBJ2-5; TRBD2 is a possible D gene (7 bases). The J call may be faulty, since TRBJ2-7 better matches the DNA end. The CDR3 loop spans 15 amino acids. Germline loops: CDR1 PRHDT, CDR2 FYEKMQ (reference sequence). The DNA for the CDR3 is TGTGCCAGCAGCTTAGCGGGGGGCGGTCGAAACGAGCAGTACTTC. Translated: CASSLAGGGRNEQYF.

The rearrangement uses TRBV6-5 and TRBJ1-1; tentative D call: TRBD1 (6 bases). V lost 6 bases, J lost 0 bases, and 11 bases lay in between. Germline V gene lookup returns CDR1 MNHEY and CDR2 SVGAGI. The CDR3 loop spans 14 amino acids. The CDR3: CASSPGHMNTEAFF. CDR3 nucleotide sequence: TGTGCCAGCAGCCCGGGACATATGAACACTGAAGCTTTCTTT.

The chain carries TRBV5-1 and TRBJ1-1; maybe TRBD1 (5 bases). Deletions cut 1 base from V and 4 bases from J, with 11 bases between. The CDR3 contains 14 residues. Germline CDR1 is SGHRS and CDR2 is YFSETQ. CDR3 nucleotides: TGCGCCAGCAGCTTGACCGGGGGAGGCACTGAAGCTTTCTTT. Amino acids: CASSLTGGGTEAFF.

V is TRBV7-9 and J is TRBJ2-1, with 8 bases fitting TRBD1. In germline, CDR1 is SEHNR, CDR2 FQNEAQ (reference sequence). The V gene end was trimmed by 2 bases and the J gene end by 2 bases; junction bases not matched to a gene: 2. The CDR3 runs 15 residues. The CDR3 DNA reads as TGTGCCAGCAGCTTAATACAGGGGGCCTACAATGAGCAGTTCTTC. Protein sequence: CASSLIQGAYNEQFF. Together with reference TRBV7-9 and TRBJ2-1, the CDR3 gives the full variable domain: DTGVSQNPRHKITKRGQNVTFRCDPISEHNRLYWYRQTLGQGPEFLTYFQNEAQLEKSRLLSDRFSAERPKGSFSTLEIQRTEQGDSAMYLCASSLIQGAYNEQFFGPGTRLTVL.

Only one count was recorded for this clone. The chain recombines TRBV7-2 with TRBJ2-1, with D unresolved. The germline V and J ends were trimmed by 1 base and 6 bases, with 7 bases remaining between them. Germline lookup yields CDR1 SGHTA and CDR2 FQGNSA. The CDR3 totals 13 residues. The DNA of the CDR3 is TGTGCCAGCAGCTTAGTTCTGGGCAATGAGCAGTTCTTC. Protein sequence: CASSLVLGNEQFF.

The chain is built from TRBV28 and TRBJ1-4; D is undetermined. CDR3 length: 14 residues. V was cut by 4 bases and J by 8 bases, with 14 bases left in between. Germline V gene sequence: CDR1 MDHEN, CDR2 SYDVKM. CDR3 amino acids: CASSSRVLREKLFF. The CDR3 DNA is TGTGCCAGCAGTTCTAGGGTACTCCGGGAAAAACTGTTTTTT.

The CDR3 nucleotides are TGTGCCAGCAGTGATTCCTTCCGTTCGGGATTCAATGAGCAGTTCTTC. Amino acids: CASSDSFRSGFNEQFF. V gene TRBV25-1 combines with J gene TRBJ2-1; D may be TRBD2 (5 bases). The CDR3 sequence is 16 residues long. The germline CDR1 and CDR2 sequences are MGHDK and SYGVNS. Trimming removed 3 bases at V and 6 bases at J, with 18 bases between.

The rearrangement links TRBV11-2 to TRBJ2-7; perhaps TRBD2 as D (7 bases). The CDR3 consists of 12 residues. The V gene lost 6 bases and the J gene lost 6 bases, with 12 bases spanning the gap. Germline V CDR1 and CDR2: SGHAT, FQNNGV. CDR3 amino acids: CASRGGAFEQYF. CDR3 nucleotides: TGTGCCAGCAGGGGGGGGGCTTTCGAGCAGTACTTC.

The chain uses TRBV11-2 and TRBJ1-1; 7 bases align to TRBD1. CDR3 length: 15 residues. V shed 1 base and J 2 bases; nucleotides not matched to a gene: 4. Germline values: CDR1 SGHAT, CDR2 FQNNGV. The CDR3 reads CASSLGQGTNTEAFF. The CDR3 nucleotides are TGTGCCAGCAGCTTAGGACAGGGAACCAACACTGAAGCTTTCTTT.

This clone was recorded only once. The chain is built from TRBV7-9 and TRBJ2-1; D not resolved. V lost 2 bases to trimming and J lost 10 bases, with 6 bases between them. Looked up from germline, CDR1 is SEHNR and CDR2 is FQNEAQ (reference sequence). This CDR3 has 11 amino acids. For the CDR3, the DNA is TGTGCCAGCAGCTTAACCGGGGAGCAGTTCTTC. This codes for CASSLTGEQFF.

The chain combines TRBV6-6 with TRBJ1-5; 9 bases fit TRBD1. Per germline, CDR1 MNHNY and CDR2 SVGAGI (reference sequence). The CDR3 extends over 16 amino acids. V gave up 6 bases and J gave up 2 bases; unmatched junction bases: 8. CDR3 loop: CASRWDRDSRNQPQHF. DNA of the CDR3: TGTGCCAGCAGATGGGACAGGGACTCGCGCAATCAGCCCCAGCATTTT.